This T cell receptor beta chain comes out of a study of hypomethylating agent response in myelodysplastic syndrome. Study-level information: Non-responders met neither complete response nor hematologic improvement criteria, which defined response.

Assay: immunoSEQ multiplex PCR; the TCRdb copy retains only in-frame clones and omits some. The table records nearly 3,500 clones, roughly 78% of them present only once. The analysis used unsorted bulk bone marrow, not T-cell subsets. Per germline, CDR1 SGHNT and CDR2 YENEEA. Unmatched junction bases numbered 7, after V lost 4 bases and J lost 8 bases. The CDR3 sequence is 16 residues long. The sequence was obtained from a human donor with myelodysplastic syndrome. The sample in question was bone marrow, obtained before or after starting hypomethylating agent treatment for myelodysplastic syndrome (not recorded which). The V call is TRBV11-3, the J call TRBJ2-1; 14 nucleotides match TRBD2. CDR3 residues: CASSSAGTSGRYEQFF. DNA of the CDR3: TGTGCCAGCAGCTCTGCCGGGACTAGCGGGAGATATGAGCAGTTCTTC. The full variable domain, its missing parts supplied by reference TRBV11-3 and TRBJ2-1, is EAGVVQSPRYKIIEKKQPVAFWCNPISGHNTLYWYLQNLGQGPELLIRYENEEAVDDSQLPKDRFSAERLKGVDSTLKIQPAELGDSAVYLCASSSAGTSGRYEQFFGPGTRLTVL.